One and the same sample provided the 18 T cell receptor beta chains below, sequenced in a study of cytomegalovirus exposure and HLA in healthy donors. Both 60 Vbeta primers and 13 Jbeta primers went into the PCR. TCRdb keeps only in-frame clones here, not all; method: immunoSEQ multiplex PCR. This table has 100,000 or so clones, under 80% appearing once. Material for sequencing was PBMCs. The origin of the receptors is a woman aged 40-49 years in good health and CMV-seropositive.

CDR3 in DNA: TGTGCCAGCGGATCCTCTAGGTTGACGCAGTATTTT. Its translation: CASGSSRLTQYF. The chain uses TRBV11-2 and TRBJ2-3; D is unclear. Germline values: CDR1 SGHAT, CDR2 FQNNGV. Trimming removed 8 bases at V and 9 bases at J, with 15 bases between. The CDR3 sequence is 12 residues long.

The sample holds a few counts of this clone. The chain recombines TRBV18 with TRBJ1-1; 8 bases are a match to TRBD1. The CDR3 totals 15 residues. Trimming at V came to 1 base and at J to 2 bases, leaving 3 bases not matched to a gene. The V gene's germline CDR1 is KGHSH and CDR2 LQKENI. CDR3 region: CASSPQDRGNTEAFF. In nucleotides, the CDR3 is TGTGCCAGCTCACCACAAGACAGGGGTAACACTGAAGCTTTCTTT.

The chain has TRBV6-4 and TRBJ1-1; D is possibly TRBD1 (5 bases). CDR3 length: 14 amino acids. Trimming took off 6 bases at V and 4 bases at J, with 15 bases between the two ends. CDR1 MRHNA and CDR2 SNTAGT come from the germline V gene. The CDR3 is CASSRTVGGTEAFF. DNA of the CDR3: TGTGCCAGCAGCCGGACGGTCGGGGGCACTGAAGCTTTCTTT.

The chain links TRBV7-8 to TRBJ2-1, with 9 bases aligning to TRBD2. Germline V gene data show CDR1 as SGHVS and CDR2 as FQNEAQ. The CDR3 loop spans 13 amino acids. The ends lost 2 bases at V and 8 bases at J; junction bases unmatched: 1. CDR3 coding DNA: TGTGCCAGCAGCTTACTAGCGGGATATGAGCAGTTCTTC. The encoded protein is CASSLLAGYEQFF.

The chain joins TRBV5-1 to TRBJ1-3, with 7 bases fitting TRBD1. With 4 bases clipped from V and 2 bases from J, the junction kept 6 bases outside the gene matches. This CDR3 contains 15 residues. Germline V lookup: CDR1 SGHRS, CDR2 YFSETQ. Here the CDR3 DNA reads TGCGCCAGCAGCGCAGCCGGGACAGCTGGAAACACCATATATTTT. It translates to CASSAAGTAGNTIYF.

This clone came up once. The CDR3 loop reads CASSLQGGELFF. The CDR3 bases are TGTGCCAGCAGTTTACAGGGAGGGGAGCTGTTTTTT. The chain recombines TRBV28 with TRBJ2-2, with D tentatively TRBD1 (5 bases). V lost 2 bases, J lost 8 bases, and 6 bases lay in between. The germline CDR1 and CDR2 sequences are MDHEN and SYDVKM. The CDR3 totals 12 residues.

This clone was seen only a few times. J is TRBJ2-5 and V is TRBV4-3; 13 bases align to TRBD2. The germline V gene has CDR1 LGHNA and CDR2 YSLEER. The CDR3 spans 16 residues. Trimming took 1 base from V and 1 from J; bases not matched to a gene: 0. CDR3 in amino acids: CASSQGTSGSQETQYF. CDR3 DNA: TGCGCCAGCAGCCAAGGGACTAGCGGGAGCCAAGAGACCCAGTACTTC.

Concerning this clone: Sequence at one end of the junction differs from germline and may be a read error. This rearrangement joins TRBV7-9 to TRBJ2-2, with D perhaps being TRBD1 or TRBD2 (5 bases each). This CDR3 has 16 residues. CDR1 and CDR2 (germline): SEHNR, FQNEAQ (reference sequence). DNA for the CDR3: TGTGCCAGCAGTTTAGGACATCTCCGGAGGACCGGGGAGCTGTTTTTT. Residues: CASSLGHLRRTGELFF. Supplemented by reference TRBV7-9 and TRBJ2-2, the full variable domain reads DTGVSQNPRHKITKRGQNVTFRCDPISEHNRLYWYRQTLGQGPEFLTYFQNEAQLEKSRLLSDRFSAERPKGSFSTLEIQRTEQGDSAMYLCASSLGHLRRTGELFFGEGSRLTVL.

The CDR3 sequence is CASSFSHPSGQETQYF. The CDR3 DNA reads TGTGCCAGCAGCTTTTCCCATCCTAGCGGGCAAGAGACCCAGTACTTC. V gene TRBV7-2 combines with J gene TRBJ2-5, with 8 bases aligning to TRBD2. The V and J ends lost 3 bases and 2 bases, in that order; junction bases with no gene match: 8. This CDR3 has 16 residues. Germline CDR1 and CDR2: SGHTA and FQGNSA.

This rearrangement joins TRBV7-3 to TRBJ1-2; 7 positions agree with TRBD1. The V and J ends lost 10 bases and 1 base, in that order; junction bases with no gene match: 27. The length of the CDR3 is 20 residues. CDR1 SGHTA and CDR2 FQGTGA come from the germline V gene. The CDR3 sequence: CAISLGGGPGQTNFNYGYTF. The CDR3, as DNA: TGTGCCATCTCCCTAGGAGGGGGCCCGGGACAGACCAATTTTAACTATGGCTACACCTTC.

This sequence joins TRBV27 and TRBJ1-2; TRBD1 aligns across 9 bases. There are 11 residues in the CDR3. The J segment lost 5 bases and the V segment lost 11 bases, leaving 3 bases of the junction unmatched. Germline V gene data show CDR1 as MNHEY and CDR2 as SMNVEV (reference sequence). This CDR3 is CAAGQGYGYTF. The CDR3 DNA reads as TGTGCCGCGGGACAGGGATATGGCTACACCTTC.

The chain has TRBV6-1 and TRBJ1-1; D is possibly TRBD1 (5 bases). Looked up from germline, CDR1 is MNHNS and CDR2 is SASEGT. The V end lost 6 bases, the J end lost 6 bases, and 14 bases lay between the germline ends. This CDR3 contains 13 residues. Here the CDR3 DNA reads TGTGCCAGCAGGGGACTCTCCAGGGCTGAAGCTTTCTTT. Translation gives CASRGLSRAEAFF.

This clone was seen more than once but under ten times. The chain links TRBV28 to TRBJ1-1; 7 bases fit TRBD1. Germline-derived CDR1 and CDR2 are MDHEN and SYDVKM. The CDR3 runs 16 residues. V trimming: 5 bases; J trimming: 4 bases; junction bases outside the gene matches: 13. CDR3 nucleotides: TGTGCCAGCAGTCAAGGAGGGGGCGAGGGGAGCACTGAAGCTTTCTTT. This codes for CASSQGGGEGSTEAFF.

The rearrangement links TRBV29-1 to TRBJ2-1; the match to TRBD2 covers 11 bases. CDR3 size: 18 residues. CDR1 is SQVTM and CDR2 is ANQGSEA in the germline V gene. The trim removed 1 base at V and 4 bases at J, leaving 12 bases unmatched. The CDR3 DNA follows: TGCAGCGTTGAAGGGGGGGGTAGCGGGAGGGCCCGGTACAATGAGCAGTTCTTC. It codes for CSVEGGGSGRARYNEQFF.

The CDR3 loop reads CASSLAGLAVYEQYF. DNA of the CDR3: TGTGCCAGCAGCTTGGCGGGACTAGCGGTCTACGAGCAGTACTTC. This sequence joins TRBV5-5 and TRBJ2-7, with 11 bases matching TRBD2. Germline V gives CDR1 SGHKS, CDR2 YYEKEE (reference sequence). This CDR3 comprises 15 residues. J lost 3 bases, V lost 0 bases, and 2 bases had no gene match.

The V gene is TRBV28, the J gene TRBJ2-1; a weak D match, TRBD1 (6 bases). Per the germline V gene, CDR1 is MDHEN and CDR2 is SYDVKM. With 5 bases removed from V and 15 bases from J, the gap between germline ends came to 20 bases. The CDR3 contains 13 residues. The CDR3 DNA is TGTGCCAGCAGTATACCTCCACGGACAGCGCTGTTCTTC. Translated, it gives CASSIPPRTALFF.

The rearrangement joins TRBV11-2 to TRBJ2-2; no clear D. This CDR3 contains 15 residues. V gave up 1 base and J gave up 0 bases, with 6 bases separating them. Germline V gene lookup returns CDR1 SGHAT and CDR2 FQNNGV. The CDR3 DNA reads TGTGCCAGCAGCTTAGTACCGGCGAACACCGGGGAGCTGTTTTTT. Amino acids: CASSLVPANTGELFF.

The J gene is TRBJ1-5, the V gene TRBV4-2; the D is unclear. CDR1 is LGHNA and CDR2 is YNFKEQ in the germline V gene. Trimming left V 4 bases short and J 7 bases short, with 11 bases between. The CDR3 has 13 residues. CDR3 region: CASSLNLKQPQHF. As DNA, the CDR3 is TGTGCCAGCAGCCTTAATCTTAAACAGCCCCAGCATTTT.